The 27 T cell receptor beta chains below were found in one sample sequenced in a study of identifying expanded T cells in peripheral blood. Assay used: immunoSEQ multiplex PCR; TCRdb lists only in-frame clones, some missing. The table records 90,000 to 110,000 clones, about 88% of them present only once. The material sequenced was blood. The receptors derive from a person aged 18 to 75 in good health.

V gene TRBV5-1 combines with J gene TRBJ1-4; D not resolved. The germline CDR1 and CDR2 sequences are SGHRS and YFSETQ. The length of the CDR3 is 14 residues. Trimming pared 3 bases from V and 4 bases from J, leaving 10 bases between. CDR3 loop: CASSSGAGNEKLFF. CDR3 in DNA: TGCGCCAGCAGCTCCGGCGCAGGTAATGAAAAACTGTTTTTT. Combining the CDR3 with reference TRBV5-1 and TRBJ1-4 gives the whole variable domain KAGVTQTPRYLIKTRGQQVTLSCSPISGHRSVSWYQQTPGQGLQFLFEYFSETQRNKGNFPGRFSGRQFSNSRSEMNVSTLELGDSALYLCASSSGAGNEKLFFGSGTQLSVL.

The chain has TRBV7-2 and TRBJ2-7; the D is unclear. The V gene lost 1 base and the J gene lost 0 bases, with 1 base spanning the gap. The CDR3 loop spans 12 amino acids. CDR1 is SGHTA and CDR2 is FQGNSA in the germline V gene. The CDR3 region has the DNA TGTGCCAGCAGCTTAGTCTCCTACGAGCAGTACTTC. Residues: CASSLVSYEQYF.

The chain uses TRBV21-1 and TRBJ1-6; the table gives TRBD1 as D, unverified against the DNA. TRBV21-1 is reported as a pseudogene. CDR3 length: 20 amino acids. The CDR3 DNA reads as TGTGCCAGCAGCAAAGGTAACCAGAGGGACAGCGATTACTATAATTCACCCCTCCACTTT. Its translation is CASSKGNQRDSDYYNSPLHF.

This chain links TRBV5-6 with TRBJ2-5, with D maybe TRBD1 (6 bases). This CDR3 contains 15 residues. Germline lookup yields CDR1 SGHDT and CDR2 YYEEEE. The ends were cut back, 0 bases at V and 1 base at J, with 10 bases in the middle. The CDR3 protein is CASSLGQALQETQYF. As DNA, the CDR3 is TGTGCCAGCAGCTTGGGACAGGCGCTCCAAGAGACCCAGTACTTC.

This clone was observed a handful of times. J is TRBJ1-1 and V is TRBV7-7; D not resolved. The CDR3 is made up of 13 amino acids. V gave up 2 bases and J gave up 1 base, with 5 bases separating them. The germline gives CDR1 SSHAT, CDR2 FNYEAQ (reference sequence). The CDR3 sequence: CASSLNRNTEAFF. The CDR3 nucleotides read TGTGCCAGCAGCTTAAACAGGAACACTGAAGCTTTCTTT.

The gene calls are TRBV4-1 and TRBJ1-4; D uncertain. V shed 0 bases and J shed 5 bases, with 16 bases lying between them. The germline V gene encodes CDR1 MGHRA and CDR2 YSYEKL. The CDR3 contains 17 residues. The CDR3 DNA reads TGCGCCAGCAGCCAAGATCATACGGGAGTAATAAATGAAAAACTGTTTTTT. Translating it yields CASSQDHTGVINEKLFF.

The V call is TRBV21-1, the J call TRBJ2-3; the tabulated D call, TRBD1, remains unverified against the DNA. TRBV21-1 is a listed pseudogene. This CDR3 is built from 17 residues. The CDR3 DNA reads TGTGCCAGCCCAATGGTAAAGGTAGGGGGCTCCACAGATACGCAGTATTTT. Translating it yields CASPMVKVGGSTDTQYF.

The J gene is TRBJ1-5, the V gene TRBV28; 8 bases match TRBD1. The CDR3 is 17 residues long. V was pared by 3 bases and J by 0 bases, with 7 bases of the junction left unmatched. In germline, CDR1 is MDHEN, CDR2 SYDVKM. This chain's CDR3 is CASSFQGALYSNQPQHF. Here the CDR3 DNA reads TGTGCCAGCAGTTTTCAGGGGGCACTTTATAGCAATCAGCCCCAGCATTTT.

The rearrangement links TRBV4-2 to TRBJ1-3; D might be TRBD1 (5 bases). This CDR3 has 15 residues. Trimming cost V 2 bases and J 0 bases, with 8 bases left between them. In germline, CDR1 is LGHNA, CDR2 YNFKEQ. The CDR3 DNA is TGTGCCAGCAGCCAAACCGACAGCTCTGGAAACACCATATATTTT. Encoded protein: CASSQTDSSGNTIYF.

The J gene is TRBJ2-7, the V gene TRBV7-9, with D hard to call. Trimming took 6 bases from V and 2 from J, leaving 8 bases between them. CDR1 is SEHNR, CDR2 FQNEAQ, per germline (reference sequence). This CDR3 has 12 residues. The CDR3 loop reads CASRKEAYEQYF. The CDR3 nucleotides are TGTGCCAGCAGAAAGGAAGCCTACGAGCAGTACTTC.

The chain combines TRBV12-1 with TRBJ2-7; the table's D call, TRBD1, was not checked against the DNA. TRBV12-1 is reported as a pseudogene. The CDR3 contains 14 residues. Here the CDR3 reads CASSFYLEHYEQYF. The CDR3 DNA sequence: TGTGCCAGCAGCTTTTATCTCGAACACTACGAGCAGTACTTC.

The rearrangement joins TRBV5-1 to TRBJ1-2; no clear D gene. The CDR3 is 13 residues long. The ends were cut back, 4 bases at V and 3 bases at J, with 10 bases in the middle. The germline CDR1 and CDR2 sequences are SGHRS and YFSETQ. This CDR3 is CASSPYGDYGYTF. The DNA for the CDR3 is TGCGCCAGCAGCCCCTATGGGGACTATGGCTACACCTTC.

The chain combines TRBV30 with TRBJ1-6; 9 bases line up with TRBD1. Trimming at V came to 3 bases and at J to 9 bases, leaving 12 bases not matched to a gene. The length of the CDR3 is 16 residues. Germline CDR1 reads GTSNPN; CDR2 reads SVGIG (reference sequence). The CDR3 here is CAWRRTGGLGVSPLHF. CDR3 nucleotides: TGTGCCTGGAGACGAACAGGGGGCTTAGGAGTTTCACCCCTCCACTTT.

This chain links TRBV6-1 with TRBJ1-2, with D perhaps TRBD1 (5 bases). The CDR3 has 13 residues. Trimming took off 2 bases at V and 2 bases at J, with 6 bases between the two ends. Looked up from germline, CDR1 is MNHNS and CDR2 is SASEGT. The CDR3 DNA reads as TGTGCCAGCAGTGAAAAGGGGAACTATGGCTACACCTTC. This gives the protein CASSEKGNYGYTF.

The chain carries TRBV6-5 and TRBJ2-7, with D perhaps assigned TRBD1 or TRBD2 (5 bases each). The CDR3 loop spans 16 amino acids. Germline loops: CDR1 MNHEY, CDR2 SVGAGI. Trimming cost V 4 bases and J 6 bases, with 22 bases left between them. CDR3 DNA sequence: TGTGCCAGCAGTTTCCGTGGACATCCCGATGGGGGCGAGCAGTACTTC. This encodes CASSFRGHPDGGEQYF.

The V and J genes are TRBV7-9 and TRBJ1-5; maybe TRBD1 (6 bases). This CDR3 is built from 13 residues. Germline V gene lookup returns CDR1 SEHNR and CDR2 FQNEAQ (reference sequence). V lost 4 bases and J 8 bases, leaving 12 bases between the germline ends. CDR3 in DNA: TGTGCCAGCAGCTCCCAGGGGATGAAGCCCCAGCATTTT. Residues: CASSSQGMKPQHF.

The chain recombines TRBV27 with TRBJ2-5; TRBD1 aligns across 7 bases. CDR1 and CDR2 from the germline V gene are MNHEY and SMNVEV (reference sequence). The CDR3 runs 13 residues. V was clipped by 3 bases and J by 4 bases; unmatched bases: 2. CDR3 in DNA: TGTGCCAGCAGTTTGAACAGGGGAGAGACCCAGTACTTC. Its protein is CASSLNRGETQYF.

The rearrangement uses TRBV27 and TRBJ2-7; D may be TRBD2 (5 bases). Between the trimmed V and J ends, which lost 2 bases and 2 bases, there was a span of 19 bases. CDR3 length: 17 amino acids. Germline CDR1 and CDR2: MNHEY and SMNVEV (reference sequence). CDR3 residues: CASSLEAGGAFAYEQYF. The CDR3 DNA reads TGTGCCAGCAGTTTAGAGGCAGGAGGCGCTTTTGCCTACGAGCAGTACTTC.

The rearrangement uses TRBV6-6 and TRBJ1-5; 7 bases are a match to TRBD1. Germline-derived CDR1 and CDR2 are MNHNY and SVGAGI (reference sequence). After removal of 6 bases from V and 4 bases from J, the junction contained 9 bases not matched to a gene. This CDR3 has 15 residues. The CDR3 loop is CASRRPTGWNQPQHF. The DNA of the CDR3 is TGTGCCAGCAGGCGGCCGACAGGGTGGAATCAGCCCCAGCATTTT.

The chain recombines TRBV5-4 with TRBJ2-6, with D uncertain. V lost 2 bases and J lost 9, with 18 bases in between. CDR3 length: 16 residues. The germline gives CDR1 SGHNT, CDR2 YYREEE (reference sequence). Here the CDR3 DNA reads TGTGCCAGCAGCTTTACCACCAACTCGCCTCTCAACGTCCTGACTTTC. As protein: CASSFTTNSPLNVLTF.

The chain recombines TRBV7-3 with TRBJ1-3; TRBD1 agrees at 7 bases. After removal of 5 bases from V and 1 base from J, the junction contained 5 bases not matched to a gene. The CDR3 is made up of 15 amino acids. The germline gives CDR1 SGHTA, CDR2 FQGTGA. CDR3 sequence (DNA): TGTGCCAGCAGCCCTACAGGGGAATCTGGAAACACCATATATTTT. It yields the protein CASSPTGESGNTIYF.

The J gene is TRBJ2-5, the V gene TRBV28; TRBD2 agrees at 7 bases. V dropped 6 bases and J dropped 4; count of bases not matched to a gene: 8. In germline, CDR1 is MDHEN, CDR2 SYDVKM. CDR3 length: 14 residues. The CDR3 region has the DNA TGTGCCAGCAGCAGCTCGGGGGAGGGAGAGACCCAGTACTTC. Amino acid sequence: CASSSSGEGETQYF. Drawing the rest from reference TRBV28 and TRBJ2-5, the complete variable domain is DVKVTQSSRYLVKRTGEKVFLECVQDMDHENMFWYRQDPGLGLRLIYFSYDVKMKEKGDIPEGYSVSREKKERFSLILESASTNQTSMYLCASSSSGEGETQYFGPGTRLLVL.

This chain links TRBV6-1 with TRBJ2-1; D gene ambiguous. CDR3 length: 13 amino acids. CDR1 is MNHNS, CDR2 SASEGT, per germline. V lost 2 bases and J lost 8, with 10 bases in between. Written as DNA, the CDR3 is TGTGCCAGCAGTGAAAGTAGTATCTATGAGCAGTTCTTC. It codes for CASSESSIYEQFF.

This clone appeared a single time. This sequence joins TRBV5-1 and TRBJ1-1, with 11 bases lining up with TRBD1. The CDR3 loop spans 19 amino acids. Germline V CDR1 and CDR2: SGHRS, YFSETQ. V was pared by 4 bases and J by 0 bases, with 14 bases of the junction left unmatched. CDR3 amino acids: CASSARSRTGGLMNTEAFF. CDR3 DNA sequence: TGCGCCAGCAGCGCCCGGTCGAGGACAGGGGGCCTCATGAACACTGAAGCTTTCTTT.

This chain uses TRBV19 with TRBJ2-1; 7 bases line up with TRBD2. The germline gives CDR1 LNHDA, CDR2 SQIVND (reference sequence). V lost 6 bases, J lost 0 bases, and 2 bases stayed unmatched. The CDR3 has 14 residues. CDR3 loop: CASSRDYSYNEQFF. CDR3 in DNA: TGTGCCAGTAGCCGGGACTACTCCTACAATGAGCAGTTCTTC.

This CDR3 reads CASSQDGTVNEQFF. The CDR3 region has the DNA TGCGCCAGCAGCCAAGATGGGACAGTCAATGAGCAGTTCTTC. The J gene is TRBJ2-1, the V gene TRBV4-1, with TRBD1 matching over 7 bases. This CDR3 is built from 14 residues. The junction had 2 bases not matched to a gene; V was cut back by 0 bases and J by 6 bases. Germline V gives CDR1 MGHRA, CDR2 YSYEKL.

J is TRBJ2-7 and V is TRBV5-4, with 7 bases identical to TRBD2. CDR1 and CDR2 from the germline V gene are SGHNT and YYREEE (reference sequence). V shed 2 bases, J shed 4 bases, and the junction held 12 bases outside the gene matches. The CDR3 has 16 amino acids. The CDR3 loop reads CASSLSAGAQNYEQYF. The DNA of the CDR3 is TGTGCCAGCAGCTTATCGGCGGGAGCCCAGAATTACGAGCAGTACTTC. Complete variable domain (other parts from reference TRBV5-4 and TRBJ2-7): ETGVTQSPTHLIKTRGQQVTLRCSSQSGHNTVSWYQQALGQGPQFIFQYYREEENGRGNFPPRFSGLQFPNYSSELNVNALELDDSALYLCASSLSAGAQNYEQYFGPGTRLTVT.